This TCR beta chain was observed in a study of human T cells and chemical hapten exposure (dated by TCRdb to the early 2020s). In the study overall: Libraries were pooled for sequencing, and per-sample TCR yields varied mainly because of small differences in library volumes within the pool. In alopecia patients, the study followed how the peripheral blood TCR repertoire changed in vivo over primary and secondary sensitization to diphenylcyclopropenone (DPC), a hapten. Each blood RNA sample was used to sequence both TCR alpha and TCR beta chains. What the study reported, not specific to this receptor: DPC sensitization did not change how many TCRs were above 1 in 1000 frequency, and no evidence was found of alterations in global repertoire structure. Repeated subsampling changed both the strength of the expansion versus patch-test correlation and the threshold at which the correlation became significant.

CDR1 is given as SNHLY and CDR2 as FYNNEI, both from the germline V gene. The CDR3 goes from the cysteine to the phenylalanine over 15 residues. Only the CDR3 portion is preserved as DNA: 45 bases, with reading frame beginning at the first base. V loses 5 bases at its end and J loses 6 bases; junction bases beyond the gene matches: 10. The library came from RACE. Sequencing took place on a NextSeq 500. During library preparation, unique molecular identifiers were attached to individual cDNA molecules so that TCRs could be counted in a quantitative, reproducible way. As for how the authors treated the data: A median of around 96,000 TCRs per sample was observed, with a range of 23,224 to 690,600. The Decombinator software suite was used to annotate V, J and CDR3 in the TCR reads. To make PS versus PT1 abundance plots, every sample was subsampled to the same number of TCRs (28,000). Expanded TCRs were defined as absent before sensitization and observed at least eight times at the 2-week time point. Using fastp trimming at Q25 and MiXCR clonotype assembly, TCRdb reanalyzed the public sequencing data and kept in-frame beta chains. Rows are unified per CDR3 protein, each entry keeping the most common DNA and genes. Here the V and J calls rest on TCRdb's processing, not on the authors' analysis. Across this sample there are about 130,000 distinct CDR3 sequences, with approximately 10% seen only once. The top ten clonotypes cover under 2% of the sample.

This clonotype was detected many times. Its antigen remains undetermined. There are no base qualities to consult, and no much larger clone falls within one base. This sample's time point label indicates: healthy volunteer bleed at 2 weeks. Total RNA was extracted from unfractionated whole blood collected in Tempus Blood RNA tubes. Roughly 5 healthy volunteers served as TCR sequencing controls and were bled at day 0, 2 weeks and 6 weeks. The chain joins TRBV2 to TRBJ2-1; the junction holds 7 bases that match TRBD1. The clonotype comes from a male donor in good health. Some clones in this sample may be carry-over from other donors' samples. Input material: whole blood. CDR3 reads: CASSPNRGLPNEQFF. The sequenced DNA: TGTGCCAGCAGTCCAAACAGGGGTTTGCCCAATGAGCAGTTCTTC.